The clone carrying this TCR beta chain was seen more than once but under ten times. The germline CDR1 and CDR2 sequences are LGHDT and YNNKEL (reference sequence). Trimming cost V 4 bases and J 4 bases; bases outside gene matches: 10. This CDR3 comprises 17 residues. The data belong to a study of blood T cell repertoires in COVID-19. Overall study context: Sources were T cells, B-cell-depleted T cells, or PBMCs; the material itself was cDNA or gDNA.

Measured with immunoSEQ multiplex PCR; TCRdb has only the in-frame clones, and not every one. The sample comprises 150,000 or so clones, approximately 83% of which are singletons, and 9% to 13% rests with the top ten. During active infection, Seattle patients enrolled and were then monitored through disease. This TCR was recovered from a woman aged 60-75 years with COVID-19, enrolled during active disease. The chain is built from TRBV3-1 (or the pseudogene TRBV3-2) and TRBJ2-3; 11 nucleotides line up with TRBD2. Specimen: peripheral blood. CDR3 sequence (DNA): TGTGCCAGCAGCCTTGGCATAGCGGGAGGGCCAGCAGATACGCAGTATTTT. This gives the protein CASSLGIAGGPADTQYF.